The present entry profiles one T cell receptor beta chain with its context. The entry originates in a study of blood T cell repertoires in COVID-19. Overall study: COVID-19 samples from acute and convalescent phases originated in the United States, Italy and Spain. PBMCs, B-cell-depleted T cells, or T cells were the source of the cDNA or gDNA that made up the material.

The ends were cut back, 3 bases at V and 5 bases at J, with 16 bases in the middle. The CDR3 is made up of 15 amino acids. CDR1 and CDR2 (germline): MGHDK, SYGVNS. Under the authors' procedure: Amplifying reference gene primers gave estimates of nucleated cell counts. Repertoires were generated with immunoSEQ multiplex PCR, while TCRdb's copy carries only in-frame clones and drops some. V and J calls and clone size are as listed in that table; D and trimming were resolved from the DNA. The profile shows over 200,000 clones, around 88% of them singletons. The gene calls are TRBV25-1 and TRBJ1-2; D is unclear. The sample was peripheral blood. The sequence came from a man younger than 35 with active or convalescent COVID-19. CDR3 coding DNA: TGTGCCAGCAGTGACACTCTGCCGGGAACGTATGGCTACACCTTC. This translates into CASSDTLPGTYGYTF.